The present T cell receptor beta chain was sequenced within a study of T cells in localized non-small cell lung cancer. Points from the study as a whole: Exceeding tumor, uninvolved adjacent lung had the highest T cell clonality. Since sequencing was restricted to only one region of the tumor, intratumor heterogeneity remains a possibility. Detection in adjacent lung was observed for a median around 50 of the top 100 tumor clones.

V lost 1 base to trimming and J lost 5 bases, with 11 bases between them. Germline CDR1 SGHVS, CDR2 FNYEAQ. The CDR3 loop spans 15 amino acids. The assay was immunoSEQ multiplex PCR, and TCRdb's table has in-frame clones only and misses some. The sample yields some 30,000 clones, about 90% seen once. Regarding this clone: Its matching antigen is unknown.

The source is a man aged 40-75 years with stage III lung adenocarcinoma. The V and J genes are TRBV7-6 and TRBJ1-4; no reliable D call. The source was peripheral blood mononuclear cells, collected before any cancer treatment. This CDR3 is CASSLGSTRNEKLFF. Here the CDR3 DNA reads TGTGCCAGCAGCTTAGGTTCGACCCGGAATGAAAAACTGTTTTTT. Combining the CDR3 with reference TRBV7-6 and TRBJ1-4 gives the whole variable domain GAGVSQSPRYKVTKRGQDVALRCDPISGHVSLYWYRQALGQGPEFLTYFNYEAQQDKSGLPNDRFSAERPEGSISTLTIQRTEQRDSAMYRCASSLGSTRNEKLFFGSGTQLSVL.